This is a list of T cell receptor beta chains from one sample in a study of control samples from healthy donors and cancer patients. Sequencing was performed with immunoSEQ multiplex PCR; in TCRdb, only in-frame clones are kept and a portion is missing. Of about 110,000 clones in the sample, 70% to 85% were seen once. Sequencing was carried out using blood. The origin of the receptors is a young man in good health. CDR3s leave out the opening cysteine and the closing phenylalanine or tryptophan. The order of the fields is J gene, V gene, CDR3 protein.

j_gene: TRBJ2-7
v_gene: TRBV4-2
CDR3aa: ASSQEGQDEQY

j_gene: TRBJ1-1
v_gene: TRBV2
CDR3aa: ASFPRGWGNTEAF

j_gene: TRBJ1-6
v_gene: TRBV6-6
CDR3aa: ASSYSVINSPLH

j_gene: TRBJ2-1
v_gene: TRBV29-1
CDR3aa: SGDSYRGYEQF

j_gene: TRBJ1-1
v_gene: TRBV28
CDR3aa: ASSFTGIGTGGDGI

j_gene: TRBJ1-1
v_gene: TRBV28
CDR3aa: ASSLGTVIRAF

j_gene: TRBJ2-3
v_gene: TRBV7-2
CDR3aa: ASSATTDTQY

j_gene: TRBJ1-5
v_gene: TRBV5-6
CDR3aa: ASSLARGGDQPQH

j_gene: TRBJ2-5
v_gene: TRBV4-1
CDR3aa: ASSQVGSKETQY

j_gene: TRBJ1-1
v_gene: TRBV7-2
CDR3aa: ASSPPSSLEAF

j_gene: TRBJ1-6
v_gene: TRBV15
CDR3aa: ATSRDFPLGPFNSPLH

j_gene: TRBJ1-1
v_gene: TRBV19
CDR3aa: ASSIGATNTEAF

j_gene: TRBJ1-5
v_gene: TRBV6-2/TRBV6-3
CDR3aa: ASSYLGGDQPQH

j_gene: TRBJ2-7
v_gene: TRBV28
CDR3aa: ASSNRDTRHEQY

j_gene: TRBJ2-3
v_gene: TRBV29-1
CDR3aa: SVDQQVRMTQY

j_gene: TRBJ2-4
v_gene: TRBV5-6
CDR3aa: ASSYYRGLINIQY